Given below is one T cell receptor (beta chain) in context. The data originate from a study of tumor-infiltrating lymphocytes in primary liver carcinoma. At the level of the study: T1-T3 N0M0 was the stage of the tumors, which were about 4.2 to 11 cm across. Productive TCRbeta read counts per sample ran from roughly 3.5 to 7 million and were similar across tissue types.

With 500 ng total RNA as template and a constant-region primer, TCR beta cDNA was made. What produced the TCR beta libraries was three nested multiplex PCR rounds using slightly modified ARM-PCR. Use of TRBV1-TRBV30 forward primers with a C-beta reverse primer characterized the first two PCR rounds, which lasted about 9 cycles each. One entry per CDR3 protein, called by TCRdb with MiXCR from the multiplex PCR reads. The data hold tens of thousands of distinct CDR3 sequences, with 75% observed a single time. J was trimmed by 13 bases and V by 0 bases; bases with no gene match: 21. This CDR3 contains 17 residues. Germline V gene data show CDR1 as LGHNA and CDR2 as YNFKEQ. Without any cell sorting, roughly 20-32 mg of bulk tissue yielded co-extracted RNA and DNA.

The sequenced sample consisted of tumor-adjacent normal liver tissue. The receptor comes from a woman aged 25 to 39 with primary liver carcinoma and hepatitis B virus infection. This sequence joins TRBV4-2 and TRBJ2-7; TRBD2 matches 7 bases. For the CDR3, the DNA is TGTGCCAGCAGCCAAGAAGGAATCGCGGGGGATGCCTACGAGCCTTACTTC. It codes for CASSQEGIAGDAYEPYF.